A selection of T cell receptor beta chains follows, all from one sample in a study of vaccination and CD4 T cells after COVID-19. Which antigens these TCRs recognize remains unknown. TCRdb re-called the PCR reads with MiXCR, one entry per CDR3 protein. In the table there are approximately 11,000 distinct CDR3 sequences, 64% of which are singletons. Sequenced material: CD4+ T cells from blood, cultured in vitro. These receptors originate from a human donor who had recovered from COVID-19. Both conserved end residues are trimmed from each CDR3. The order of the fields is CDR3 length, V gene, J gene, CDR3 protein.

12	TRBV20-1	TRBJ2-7	SAPGGLAGTEQY
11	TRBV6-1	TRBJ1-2	ASSQQTNYGYT
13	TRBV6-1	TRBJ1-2	ASKTGQGGIGGYT
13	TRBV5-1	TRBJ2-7	ASSLGQGATYEQY
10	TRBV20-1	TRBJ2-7	SASQRLGEQY
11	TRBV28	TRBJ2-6	ASRQSGANVLT
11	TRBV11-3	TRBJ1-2	ASSLVQGVGYT
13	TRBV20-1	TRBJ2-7	SASSPSGKRYEQY
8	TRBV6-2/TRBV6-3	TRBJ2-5	ASSYPPQY
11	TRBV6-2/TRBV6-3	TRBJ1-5	ASRHGGNQPQH
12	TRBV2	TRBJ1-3	ASSAAGSGNTIY
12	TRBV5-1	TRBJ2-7	ASSLGQQSYEQY
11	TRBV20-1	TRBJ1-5	SVVGGINQPQH
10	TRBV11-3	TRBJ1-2	ASSLDQAGYT
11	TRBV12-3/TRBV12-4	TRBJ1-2	ASSPAGGYGYT
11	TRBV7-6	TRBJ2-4	ASSLRRGNIQY
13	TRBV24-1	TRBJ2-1	ATSDPLSSYNEQF
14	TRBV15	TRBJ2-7	ATSRGDRGNSYEQY
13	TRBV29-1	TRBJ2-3	SVSGRTYLTDTQY
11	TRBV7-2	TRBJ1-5	ASSPWGDQPQH
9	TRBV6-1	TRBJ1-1	ASTNGQGRF
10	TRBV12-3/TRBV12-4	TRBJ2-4	ASSPDGNIQY
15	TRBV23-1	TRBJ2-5	ASSRWDTRRDQETQY
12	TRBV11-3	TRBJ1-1	ASSLIRTASEAF
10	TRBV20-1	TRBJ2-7	SAKHRTYEQY
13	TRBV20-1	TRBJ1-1	SARVEGRVGSEAF
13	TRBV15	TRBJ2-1	ATSDRDRGFNEQF
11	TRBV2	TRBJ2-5	ASNLGDGKTQY